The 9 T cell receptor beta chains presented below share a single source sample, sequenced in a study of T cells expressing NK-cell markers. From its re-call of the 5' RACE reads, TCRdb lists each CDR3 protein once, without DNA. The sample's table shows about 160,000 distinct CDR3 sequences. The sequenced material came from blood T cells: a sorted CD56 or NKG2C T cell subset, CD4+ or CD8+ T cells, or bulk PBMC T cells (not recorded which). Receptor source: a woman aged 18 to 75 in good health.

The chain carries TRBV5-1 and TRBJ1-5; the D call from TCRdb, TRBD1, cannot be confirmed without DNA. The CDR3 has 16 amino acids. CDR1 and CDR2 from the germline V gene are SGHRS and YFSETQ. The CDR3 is CASSLYGHGSNQPQHF.

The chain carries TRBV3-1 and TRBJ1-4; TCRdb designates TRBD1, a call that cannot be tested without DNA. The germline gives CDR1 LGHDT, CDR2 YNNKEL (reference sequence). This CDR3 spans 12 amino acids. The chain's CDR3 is CASNRGDEKLFF. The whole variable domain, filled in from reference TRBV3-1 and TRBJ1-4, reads DTAVSQTPKYLVTQMGNDKSIKCEQNLGHDTMYWYKQDSKKFLKIMFSYNNKELIINETVPNRFSPKSPDKAHLNLHINSLELGDSAVYFCASNRGDEKLFFGSGTQLSVL.

CDR3 region: CASSVGQVNTGELFF. V is TRBV6-1 and J is TRBJ2-2; TCRdb indicates TRBD1, and absent DNA this call remains unverified. The CDR3 is 15 residues long. Germline CDR1 is MNHNS and CDR2 is SASEGT.

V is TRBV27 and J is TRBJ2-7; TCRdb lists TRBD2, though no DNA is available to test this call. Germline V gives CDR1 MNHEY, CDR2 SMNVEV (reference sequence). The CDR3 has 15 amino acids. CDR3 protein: CASSQGTQVFYEQYF.

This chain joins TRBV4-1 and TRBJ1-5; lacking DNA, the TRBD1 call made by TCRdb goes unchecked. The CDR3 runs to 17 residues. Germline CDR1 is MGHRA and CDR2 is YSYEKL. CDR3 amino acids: CASSQGGTGASNQPQHF.

The CDR3 reads CASQGSLFGELFF. V is TRBV19 and J is TRBJ2-2; the D gene TCRdb calls, TRBD2, cannot be checked with no DNA. CDR1 and CDR2 from the germline V gene are LNHDA and SQIVND (reference sequence). The length of the CDR3 is 13 residues.

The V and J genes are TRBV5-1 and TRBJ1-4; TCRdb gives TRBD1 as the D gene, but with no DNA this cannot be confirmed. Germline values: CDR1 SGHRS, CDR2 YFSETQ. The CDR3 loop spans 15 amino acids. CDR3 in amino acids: CASSWGRGRDEKLFF.

Here the CDR3 reads CASSLGARGPSDEQFF. The chain joins TRBV12-3 or TRBV12-4 to TRBJ2-1; as DNA is missing, the TRBD1 call by TCRdb cannot be tested. CDR3 size: 16 residues.

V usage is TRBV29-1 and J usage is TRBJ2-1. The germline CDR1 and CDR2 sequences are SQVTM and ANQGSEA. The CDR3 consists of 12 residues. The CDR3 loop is CSVGPNYNEQFF.